This entry concerns a single T cell receptor (beta chain). As yet, its antigen is unknown. Germline values: CDR1 SGHTA, CDR2 FQGNSA. CDR3 size: 17 residues. Unmatched junction bases numbered 14, after V lost 5 bases and J lost 6 bases. The PCR ran on 60 Vbeta and 13 Jbeta primers. Assay: immunoSEQ multiplex PCR; the TCRdb copy retains only in-frame clones and omits some. The repertoire holds 200,000 to 250,000 clones, with over 65% as singletons. The sample comes from a study of cytomegalovirus exposure and HLA in healthy donors. The study, taken as a whole, reports: CMV serostatus was the only recorded immune exposure for donors.

V is TRBV7-2 and J is TRBJ2-3, with TRBD2 matching over 10 bases. This TCR was recovered from a man aged 18 to 29 in good health and CMV-seronegative. Sequenced input: PBMCs. CDR3 sequence reads: CASSLHGLADAMDTQYF. CDR3 bases: TGTGCCAGCAGCCTCCATGGACTAGCGGATGCGATGGATACGCAGTATTTT.